A selection of T cell receptor beta chains follows, all from one sample in a study of blood T cell repertoires in COVID-19. This table comes from immunoSEQ multiplex PCR, and its TCRdb copy is limited to in-frame clones, with some not included. The sample consists of under 150,000 clones, 70% to 90% of them appearing once. Sequencing input: peripheral blood. The source is a woman aged 45 to 65 with acute or convalescent COVID-19. Each CDR3 is given without its conserved first and last residue.

TRBV20-1	TRBJ1-2	SASVDRAGYGYT
TRBV6-5	TRBJ1-5	ASSSGQLSNQPQH
TRBV7-6	TRBJ1-6	ASSSYRDRWLH
TRBV12-3/TRBV12-4	TRBJ1-1	ASSGGSYTEAF
TRBV15	TRBJ2-2	ATSRVVGTGELF
TRBV6-6	TRBJ1-3	ASSPTGAGNTIY
TRBV13	TRBJ2-1	ASSWRGQAPYNEQF
TRBV4-1	TRBJ2-4	ASSQGGDSIQY
TRBV12-3/TRBV12-4	TRBJ1-5	ASMEEGAQH
TRBV24-1	TRBJ2-1	ATSDIGTSGPNEQF
TRBV14	TRBJ1-5	ASSQGVNLTGTGPSLNQPQH
TRBV2	TRBJ2-7	ASSGQAAYEQY
TRBV18	TRBJ2-7	ASSLTSGYYEQY
TRBV3-1/TRBV3-2	TRBJ1-5	ASSQGLAGWVGQPQH
TRBV2	TRBJ2-1	ASRVTGAEQF
TRBV7-2	TRBJ2-3	ASSLQGQGGDTQY
TRBV7-9	TRBJ2-6	ASSPTSGSGANVLT
TRBV6-5	TRBJ1-4	ASRLGLRGEKLF
TRBV11-3	TRBJ2-3	ASSSGLAGGSTDTQY
TRBV9	TRBJ1-2	ASSPHPGQGISYT
TRBV4-2	TRBJ2-2	ASSPLTRDGELF
TRBV7-2	TRBJ2-7	ASSFRGAGNFNEQY
TRBV19	TRBJ1-5	ASSPRGQNQPQH
TRBV11-3	TRBJ2-1	ASSSSPGQGYNEQF
TRBV28	TRBJ2-1	ASSFGTGVRNEQF
TRBV29-1	TRBJ1-1	SVLIQTEAF
TRBV2	TRBJ1-1	ANARGPMGTEAF
TRBV30	TRBJ1-2	AWSPGGYGYT
TRBV3-1/TRBV3-2	TRBJ2-7	ASSQLSGTSSEQY